What follows are 19 T cell receptor beta chains derived from one specimen sequenced in a study of CD8 T cells in ankylosing spondylitis. TCRdb called the 5' RACE reads again in MiXCR, with one record for every CDR3 protein. The table has 750,000 to 850,000 distinct CDR3 sequences, about an eighth seen once. These receptors have no known antigen. Findings and caveats of the study: Seven or eight highly homologous variants formed a TCR beta motif that appeared characteristic of ankylosing spondylitis blood.

The specimen was blood, either unsorted or a sorted T cell fraction (not recorded which). These receptors originate from a male donor with ankylosing spondylitis.

J is TRBJ2-3 and V is TRBV20-1; the D gene is possibly TRBD2 (6 bases). Germline-derived CDR1 and CDR2 are DFQATT and SNEGSKA (reference sequence). V lost 1 base and J lost 2, with 10 bases in between. The CDR3 is 14 residues long. This CDR3 is CSARVGSYTDTQYF. CDR3 in DNA: TGCAGTGCTAGAGTCGGGAGTTACACAGATACGCAGTATTTT.

V usage is TRBV6-6 and J usage is TRBJ1-2; maybe TRBD1 (5 bases). Germline CDR1 MNHNY, CDR2 SVGAGI (reference sequence). V was cut by 6 bases and J by 5 bases, with 13 bases left in between. This CDR3 is built from 13 residues. The CDR3 spells CASSELGGYGYTF. CDR3 DNA sequence: TGTGCCAGCAGCGAGTTGGGGGGGTATGGCTACACCTTC.

The rearrangement links TRBV6-5 to TRBJ1-2; D remains unclear. CDR1 is MNHEY and CDR2 is SVGAGI in the germline V gene. V was pared by 2 bases and J by 2 bases, with 6 bases between. The CDR3 runs to 13 residues. CDR3 loop: CASSYRLNYGYTF. The CDR3 nucleotides read TGTGCCAGCAGTTACAGACTCAACTATGGCTACACCTTC.

CDR3 coding DNA: TGTGCCAGCAGCGCCCGGGGTAGCGGATACACAGATACGCAGTATTTT. Translation gives CASSARGSGYTDTQYF. The J gene is TRBJ2-3, the V gene TRBV9; perhaps TRBD2 as D (6 bases). This CDR3 region has 16 residues. CDR1 is SGDLS and CDR2 is YYNGEE in the germline V gene. V was trimmed by 3 bases and J by 2 bases, leaving 16 bases between them.

The chain uses TRBV6-2 or TRBV6-3 and TRBJ2-5; the match to TRBD2 covers 9 bases. The CDR3 length is 16 residues. V was pared by 6 bases and J by 4 bases, with 12 bases of the junction left unmatched. The germline CDR1 and CDR2 sequences are MNHEY and SVGEGT. CDR3 sequence: CASRHPRLAVRETQYF. The DNA for the CDR3 is TGTGCCAGCAGGCACCCCCGACTAGCGGTACGAGAGACCCAGTACTTC.

This clonotype was detected ten times or more. This rearrangement joins TRBV25-1 to TRBJ2-5; D call uncertain. The CDR3 totals 12 residues. Germline values: CDR1 MGHDK, CDR2 SYGVNS. V was shortened by 4 bases and J by 4 bases, with 7 bases between the two germline ends. The CDR3 is CASSGSRETQYF. For the CDR3, the DNA is TGTGCCAGCAGTGGTAGCCGAGAGACCCAGTACTTC.

This clonotype was seen repeatedly, ten times or more. This chain connects TRBV20-1 to TRBJ2-1, with D perhaps matching TRBD2 (5 bases). This CDR3 is built from 13 residues. CDR1 and CDR2 from the germline V gene are DFQATT and SNEGSKA (reference sequence). Trimming took off 6 bases at V and 4 bases at J, with 13 bases between the two ends. CDR3 sequence: CSASQTGYNEQFF. CDR3 in DNA: TGCAGTGCCTCACAAACGGGGTACAATGAGCAGTTCTTC.

V is TRBV3-1 and J is TRBJ2-7; D could derive from TRBD1 or TRBD2 (5 bases each). Germline V gene lookup returns CDR1 LGHDT and CDR2 YNNKEL (reference sequence). Trimming removed 5 bases from V and 6 bases from J, with 14 bases in between. This CDR3 region has 13 residues. The CDR3 sequence: CASSFFRDGEQYF. The CDR3 DNA reads TGTGCCAGCAGCTTTTTCCGGGACGGCGAGCAGTACTTC.

This clonotype has just a few counts. This rearrangement joins TRBV18 to TRBJ2-3; 8 nucleotides match TRBD2. The CDR3 runs to 17 residues. V trimming: 0 bases; J trimming: 3 bases; junction bases outside the gene matches: 8. The germline gives CDR1 KGHSH, CDR2 LQKENI. The CDR3 DNA sequence: TGTGCCAGCTCACCACCGCCTCGGGGGGGGAGGACAGATACGCAGTATTTT. Translated, it gives CASSPPPRGGRTDTQYF.

This clonotype was counted between two and nine times. The rearrangement uses TRBV18 and TRBJ2-5, with TRBD2 as a possible D gene (5 bases). This CDR3 comprises 14 residues. Germline V lookup: CDR1 KGHSH, CDR2 LQKENI. Deletions cut 6 bases from V and 5 bases from J, with 16 bases between. The CDR3 protein is CASSAGREYETQYF. The CDR3 DNA sequence: TGTGCCAGCTCCGCGGGCCGAGAATACGAGACCCAGTACTTC.

V is TRBV20-1 and J is TRBJ1-2; D remains unclear. This CDR3 has 14 residues. With 3 bases removed from V and 3 bases from J, the gap between germline ends came to 14 bases. Germline CDR1 DFQATT, CDR2 SNEGSKA (reference sequence). CDR3 nucleotide sequence: TGCAGTGCTAGTTCGACGCAGGCCTACTATGGCTACACCTTC. Translation gives CSASSTQAYYGYTF.

The chain is built from TRBV20-1 and TRBJ1-2, with D hard to call. The germline V gene has CDR1 DFQATT and CDR2 SNEGSKA (reference sequence). Trimming shortened V by 6 bases and J by 2 bases, and 7 bases separated the two germline ends. This CDR3 region has 11 residues. CDR3 nucleotide sequence: TGCAGTGCGCTTGACAACTATGGCTACACCTTC. It is translated as CSALDNYGYTF.

This clonotype was detected a few times. V gene TRBV2 combines with J gene TRBJ1-1; 11 bases fit TRBD1. V was clipped by 7 bases and J by 5 bases; unmatched bases: 6. The CDR3 has 14 residues. Germline V gene lookup returns CDR1 SNHLY and CDR2 FYNNEI. The DNA of the CDR3 is TGTGCCAGCACCTTGGACAGGGGGCAGACTGAAGCTTTCTTT. Residues: CASTLDRGQTEAFF.

J is TRBJ1-2 and V is TRBV28, with a tentative D call TRBD1 (6 bases). The CDR3 totals 14 residues. Germline V lookup: CDR1 MDHEN, CDR2 SYDVKM. V dropped 5 bases and J dropped 3 bases, with 13 bases sitting between them. CDR3 amino acids: CASSAPGTYYGYTF. DNA for the CDR3: TGTGCCAGCAGTGCCCCCGGGACATACTATGGCTACACCTTC.

This clonotype was recorded at least ten times. The chain combines TRBV7-9 with TRBJ1-5; unclear D gene. There are 17 residues in the CDR3. V was clipped by 0 bases and J by 3 bases, with 15 bases between them. Germline V gene sequence: CDR1 SEHNR, CDR2 FQNEAQ (reference sequence). CDR3 nucleotides: TGTGCCAGCAGCTTAGCGCTACGGGCCGGTTTCAATCAGCCCCAGCATTTT. Amino acid sequence: CASSLALRAGFNQPQHF.

The chain combines TRBV11-2 with TRBJ2-4; TRBD1 matches at 10 bases. CDR3 size: 18 residues. J was trimmed by 0 bases and V by 2 bases; bases with no gene match: 7. Germline V gene data show CDR1 as SGHAT and CDR2 as FQNNGV. CDR3 DNA: TGTGCCAGCAGCTTATCAAGGACAGGGGGACTAGCCAAAAACATTCAGTACTTC. This encodes CASSLSRTGGLAKNIQYF. Full variable domain (rest looked up from reference TRBV11-2 and TRBJ2-4): EAGVAQSPRYKIIEKRQSVAFWCNPISGHATLYWYQQILGQGPKLLIQFQNNGVVDDSQLPKDRFSAERLKGVDSTLKIQPAKLEDSAVYLCASSLSRTGGLAKNIQYFGAGTRLSVL.

The genes are TRBV10-3 and TRBJ2-2; 7 bases are a match to TRBD1. CDR3 size: 14 residues. Unmatched junction bases numbered 6, after V lost 11 bases and J lost 0 bases. From germline, CDR1 is ENHRY and CDR2 SYGVKD. The CDR3, as DNA: TGTGCCGCCAAGGGGGCTGCGAACACCGGGGAGCTGTTTTTT. The encoded protein is CAAKGAANTGELFF.

This clonotype came up a few times. The chain has TRBV28 and TRBJ2-2, with D maybe TRBD1 (6 bases). This CDR3 is built from 14 residues. Trimming left V 7 bases short and J 4 bases short, with 13 bases between. Germline lookup yields CDR1 MDHEN and CDR2 SYDVKM. Written as DNA, the CDR3 is TGTGCCAGCACGATAGGGGGAGCCACCGGGGAGCTGTTTTTT. Encoded protein: CASTIGGATGELFF.

This clonotype was seen a handful of times. The genes are TRBV5-1 and TRBJ2-6; D call uncertain. The CDR3 runs 15 residues. The germline CDR1 and CDR2 sequences are SGHRS and YFSETQ. V gave up 1 base and J gave up 2 bases, with 7 bases separating them. CDR3 nucleotide sequence: TGCGCCAGCAGCTTGATCCGCACTGGGGCCAACGTCCTGACTTTC. Translating it yields CASSLIRTGANVLTF.